This TCR beta chain was sequenced for a study of radiotherapy plus CTLA-4 blockade in lung cancer. Clones were sequenced by immunoSEQ multiplex PCR, and TCRdb holds only the in-frame ones, with some missing. This table holds roughly 110,000 clones, more than 65% found once. The CDR3 contains 17 residues. V trimming: 2 bases; J trimming: 4 bases; junction bases outside the gene matches: 9. CDR1 and CDR2 from the germline V gene are MRHNA and SNTAGT. Sequenced here: peripheral blood, sampled from a patient treated with radiotherapy plus ipilimumab. The TCR comes from a human donor with non-small cell lung cancer that progressed on radiotherapy plus ipilimumab. Some clones in this sample may be carry-over from other donors' samples. The chain uses TRBV6-4 and TRBJ2-3; 10 bases fit TRBD2. Here the CDR3 DNA reads TGTGCCAGCAGTGACGGGGAGAGCGGGGGGGCTGCAGATACGCAGTATTTT. Protein: CASSDGESGGAADTQYF.